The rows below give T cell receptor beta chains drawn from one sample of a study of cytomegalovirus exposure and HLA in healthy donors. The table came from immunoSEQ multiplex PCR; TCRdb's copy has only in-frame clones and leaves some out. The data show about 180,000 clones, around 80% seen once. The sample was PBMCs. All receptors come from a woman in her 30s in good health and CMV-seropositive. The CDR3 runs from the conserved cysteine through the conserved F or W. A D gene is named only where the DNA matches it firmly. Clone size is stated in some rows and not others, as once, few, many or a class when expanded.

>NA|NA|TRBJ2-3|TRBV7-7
TGTGCCAGCGGCCCTGGAAGCGGGAGCACAGATACGCAGTATTTT
CASGPGSGSTDTQYF
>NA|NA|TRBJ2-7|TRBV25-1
TGTGCCAGCAGTGAAGGGTTGGGCGGGATCTACGAGCAGTACTTC
CASSEGLGGIYEQYF
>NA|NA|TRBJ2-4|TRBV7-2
TGTGCCAGCAGCTCCCGGGGAGGAGCGGAGAAAAACATTCAGTACTTC
CASSSRGGAEKNIQYF
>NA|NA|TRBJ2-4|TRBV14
TGTGCCAGCAGCCAAGATATTGGTCCGGGGAACATTCAGTACTTC
CASSQDIGPGNIQYF
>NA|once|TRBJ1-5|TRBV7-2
TGTGCCAGCAGCTCCCGTAGCAATCAGCCCCAGCATTTT
CASSSRSNQPQHF
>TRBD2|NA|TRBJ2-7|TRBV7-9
TGTGCCAGCAGCCCCCCCTTAGCGGGAGCGTGGGGATACGAGCAGTACTTC
CASSPPLAGAWGYEQYF
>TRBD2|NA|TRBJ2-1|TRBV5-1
TGCGCCAGCAGCTTGCTCACTAGCGGGACCAATGAGCAGTTCTTC
CASSLLTSGTNEQFF
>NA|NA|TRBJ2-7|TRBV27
TGTGCCAGCAGAGACCTAGGGGGAGGGTACCACGAGCAGTACTTC
CASRDLGGGYHEQYF
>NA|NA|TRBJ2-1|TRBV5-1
TGCGCCAGCAGCTTGGGAGTCAACAATGAGCAGTTCTTC
CASSLGVNNEQFF
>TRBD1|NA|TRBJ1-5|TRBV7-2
TGTGCCAGCAGCTTACTCGCAGGGGGGATTCGTCAGCCCCAGCATTTT
CASSLLAGGIRQPQHF
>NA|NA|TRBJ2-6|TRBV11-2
TGTGCCAGCAGCTTTGGCATCTCTGGGGCCAACGTCCTGACTTTC
CASSFGISGANVLTF
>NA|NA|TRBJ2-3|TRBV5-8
TGTGCCAGCAGCTTGTACCCGGTCTGGACAGCAAGTTCAGATACGCAGTATTTT
CASSLYPVWTASSDTQYF
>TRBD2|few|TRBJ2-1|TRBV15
TGTGCCACCAGCCGTAGCGGGAGTAGGAATGAGCAGTTCTTC
CATSRSGSRNEQFF
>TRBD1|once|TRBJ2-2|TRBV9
TGTGCCAGCAGCGTAGCGACAGGGACAGGGGAGCTGTTTTTT
CASSVATGTGELFF
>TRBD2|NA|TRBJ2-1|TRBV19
TGTGCCAGTACCCCGGGGGAGGGCCATTGGGATGAGCAGTTCTTC
CASTPGEGHWDEQFF
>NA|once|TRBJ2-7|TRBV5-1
TGCGCCAGCAAGCAAGACGGGAGCTACGAGCAGTACTTC
CASKQDGSYEQYF
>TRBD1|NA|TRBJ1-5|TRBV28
TGTGCCAGCAGTTCGGGGCAAACAGGGGAACGGCAGCCCCAGCATTTT
CASSSGQTGERQPQHF
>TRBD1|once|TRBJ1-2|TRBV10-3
TGTGCCATCAGTGTCGCGGGACAGGGGGGCTCTGGCTACACCTTC
CAISVAGQGGSGYTF
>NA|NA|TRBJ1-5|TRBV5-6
TGTGCCAGCAGCCCACTCGGGTTGCAGCCCCAGCATTTT
CASSPLGLQPQHF
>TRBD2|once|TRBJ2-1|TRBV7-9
TGTGCCGGCTTCGTGGGACTAGGGGGCAATGAGCAGTTCTTC
CAGFVGLGGNEQFF
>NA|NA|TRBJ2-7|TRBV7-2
TGTGCCAGCAGCCCCGCGCGACTCCAGAGTGGGTACGAGCAGTACTTC
CASSPARLQSGYEQYF
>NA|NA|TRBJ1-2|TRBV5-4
TGTGCCAGCAGCTTGACAGGGCCCTATGGCTACACCTTC
CASSLTGPYGYTF
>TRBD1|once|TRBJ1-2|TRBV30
TGTGCCTGCGGGGACAGGGCCTATGGCTACACCTTC
CACGDRAYGYTF
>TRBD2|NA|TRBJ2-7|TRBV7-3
TGTGCCAGCAGCTTATATGCGGGAGGGAGCTCCTACGAGCAGTACTTC
CASSLYAGGSSYEQYF
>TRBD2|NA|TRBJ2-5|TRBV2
TGTGCCAGCAGTGAAGAGACTAGCGGGGAGACCCAGTACTTC
CASSEETSGETQYF
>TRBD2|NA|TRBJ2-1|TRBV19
TGTGCCAGTAGTATAGGGACTAGCGCTTACAATGAGCAGTTCTTC
CASSIGTSAYNEQFF
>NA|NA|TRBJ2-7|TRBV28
TGTGCCAGCAGTTTTTTCGGACGGGGAAAATACTCCTACGAGCAGTACTTC
CASSFFGRGKYSYEQYF
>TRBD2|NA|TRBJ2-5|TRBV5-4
TGTGCCAGCAGGCCTACTAGCGGAGGGAAAGGGACCCAGTACTTC
CASRPTSGGKGTQYF
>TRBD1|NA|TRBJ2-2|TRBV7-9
TGTGCCAGCAGCTTAGCCGACAGGGGCGTTACCGGGGAGCTGTTTTTT
CASSLADRGVTGELFF
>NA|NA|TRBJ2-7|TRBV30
TGTGCCTGGAGTGGACTATCTATGTACGAGCAGTACTTC
CAWSGLSMYEQYF
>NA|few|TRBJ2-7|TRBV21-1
TGTGCCAGCAGCTCAACAGGGAGAGAGAACGAGCAGTACTTC
CASSSTGRENEQYF
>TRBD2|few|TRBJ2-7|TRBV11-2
TGTGCCAGCAGCCATGGACTAGCGGCATCCTACGAGCAGTACTTC
CASSHGLAASYEQYF
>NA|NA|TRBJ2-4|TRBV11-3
TGTGCCAGCAGCTTAGCTAGTGTAGCCAAAAACATTCAGTACTTC
CASSLASVAKNIQYF
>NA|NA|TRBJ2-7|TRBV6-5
TGTGCCAGCAGTTACTTGGTGGGGGGCTACGAGCAGTACTTC
CASSYLVGGYEQYF
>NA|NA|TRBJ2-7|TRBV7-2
TGTGCCAGCAGCTTAATCTGGGGCTCCGACGAGCAGTACTTC
CASSLIWGSDEQYF
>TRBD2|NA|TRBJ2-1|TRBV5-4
TGTGCCAGCAGCTTGGGGAGCGGGAGTGTTGAGCAGTTCTTC
CASSLGSGSVEQFF
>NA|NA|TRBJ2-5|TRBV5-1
TGCGCCAGTAGACCCTCGTGGTTACTAGCCTACCGAAATCAAGAGACCCAGTACTTC
CASRPSWLLAYRNQETQYF